These 10 T cell receptor beta chains share one sample of origin, sequenced in a study of blood T cell repertoires in COVID-19. Some clones are missing from TCRdb's copy, which holds only in-frame ones; the method was immunoSEQ multiplex PCR. The sample carries 95,000 or so clones, 75% to 90% recorded once. Sequenced input: peripheral blood. The receptors here all came from a man older than 75 with active or convalescent COVID-19.

V usage is TRBV5-1 and J usage is TRBJ2-7; D might be TRBD1 (6 bases). V was cut by 0 bases and J by 3 bases, with 13 bases left in between. The CDR3 consists of 15 residues. Germline V lookup: CDR1 SGHRS, CDR2 YFSETQ. The DNA for the CDR3 is TGCGCCAGCAGCTTGGAGACAGGAACATACTACGAGCAGTACTTC. Translating it yields CASSLETGTYYEQYF.

This clone appeared many times. The rearrangement links TRBV6-6 to TRBJ1-3; no clear D gene. Germline CDR1 is MNHNY and CDR2 is SVGAGI (reference sequence). This CDR3 is built from 14 residues. Between the trimmed V and J ends, which lost 6 bases and 3 bases, there was a span of 12 bases. The CDR3 region is CASRHPEVGNTIYF. CDR3 in DNA: TGTGCCAGCAGGCATCCAGAAGTTGGAAACACCATATATTTT.

This clone occurred once. The chain carries TRBV6-5 and TRBJ2-1; 8 bases map to TRBD1. V lost 3 bases and J lost 7; bases outside the gene matches: 2. The CDR3 has 13 amino acids. Per germline, CDR1 MNHEY and CDR2 SVGAGI. CDR3 DNA sequence: TGTGCCAGCAGTTATCGACAGGGGAATGAGCAGTTCTTC. Its translation: CASSYRQGNEQFF.

The chain joins TRBV11-2 to TRBJ2-7, with 7 bases matching TRBD2. The germline V gene has CDR1 SGHAT and CDR2 FQNNGV. The CDR3 sequence is 14 residues long. V was clipped by 5 bases and J by 6 bases; unmatched bases: 10. The CDR3 DNA sequence: TGTGCCAGCAGCCGGTCCCGAGCGGGAACCGAGCAGTACTTC. It specifies CASSRSRAGTEQYF.

This sequence joins TRBV15 and TRBJ2-1; no clear D gene. The V gene lost 0 bases and the J gene lost 0 bases, with 6 bases spanning the gap. Germline CDR1 reads LNHNV; CDR2 reads YYDKDF (reference sequence). The CDR3 is 15 residues long. CDR3 coding DNA: TGTGCCACCAGCAGAGAACGTAGCTCCTACAATGAGCAGTTCTTC. It encodes CATSRERSSYNEQFF.

The V and J genes are TRBV2 and TRBJ1-5; 7 positions agree with TRBD1. The CDR3 consists of 15 residues. Trimming at V came to 5 bases and at J to 7 bases, leaving 11 bases not matched to a gene. Germline CDR1 reads SNHLY; CDR2 reads FYNNEI. In DNA form, the CDR3 reads TGTGCCAGCAGTCGGGGCAGGGGGACGGAGCAGCCCCAGCATTTT. This codes for CASSRGRGTEQPQHF.

As DNA, the CDR3 is TGTGCCAGCTCACCAGCGACAGGGGTTGGATCACCCCTCCACTTT. It specifies CASSPATGVGSPLHF. The chain links TRBV18 to TRBJ1-6; 8 bases map to TRBD1. The CDR3 spans 15 residues. CDR1 KGHSH and CDR2 LQKENI come from the germline V gene. The ends lost 2 bases at V and 10 bases at J; junction bases unmatched: 7.

V gene TRBV7-2 combines with J gene TRBJ2-1; the match to TRBD2 covers 14 bases. In germline, CDR1 is SGHTA, CDR2 FQGNSA. Trimming took 5 bases from V and 1 from J; bases not matched to a gene: 4. This CDR3 has 17 residues. Here the CDR3 reads CASSPGTSGSSYNEQFF. The CDR3 DNA is TGTGCCAGCAGCCCAGGGACTAGCGGGAGTTCCTACAATGAGCAGTTCTTC.

The chain is built from TRBV5-1 and TRBJ2-7; TRBD1 agrees at 10 bases. The CDR3 has 18 residues. V trimming: 0 bases; J trimming: 0 bases; junction bases outside the gene matches: 9. Germline V gives CDR1 SGHRS, CDR2 YFSETQ. CDR3 DNA sequence: TGCGCCAGCAGCTTGGGACAGGGGGCCTTGGTCAGCTCCTACGAGCAGTACTTC. It specifies CASSLGQGALVSSYEQYF. The whole variable domain, filled in from reference TRBV5-1 and TRBJ2-7, reads KAGVTQTPRYLIKTRGQQVTLSCSPISGHRSVSWYQQTPGQGLQFLFEYFSETQRNKGNFPGRFSGRQFSNSRSEMNVSTLELGDSALYLCASSLGQGALVSSYEQYFGPGTRLTVT.

The chain combines TRBV4-1 with TRBJ1-2; possible D gene TRBD1, 6 bases. Per germline, CDR1 MGHRA and CDR2 YSYEKL. V gave up 3 bases and J gave up 4 bases, with 15 bases separating them. This CDR3 is 15 amino acids long. CDR3: CASSQELTGIYGYTF. CDR3 coding DNA: TGCGCCAGCAGCCAGGAACTCACAGGGATCTATGGCTACACCTTC.